A single sample gave rise to the 5 T cell receptor beta chains below, sequenced in a study of response to subunit inactivated influenza vaccine. TCRdb re-analysed the RT-PCR reads in MiXCR, keeping a single row per CDR3 protein. The sample carries 400,000 to 650,000 distinct CDR3 sequences, less than 7.5% recorded once. The material sequenced was PBMCs from blood, taken approximately 25 months after vaccination. The receptors were gathered from a man in his fifties or sixties who received an inactivated influenza vaccine.

This clonotype was detected a few times. J is TRBJ1-5 and V is TRBV12-3 or TRBV12-4; no definite D call. V was shortened by 3 bases and J by 8 bases, with 11 bases between the two germline ends. The CDR3 contains 13 residues. The CDR3 DNA reads TGTGCCAGCAGTTTTGTCCACTCGGAGCCCCAGCATTTT. This sequence encodes CASSFVHSEPQHF.

This clonotype was recorded many times. V gene TRBV4-3 combines with J gene TRBJ2-5, with no clear D. Trimming pared 3 bases from V and 5 bases from J, leaving 10 bases between. This CDR3 has 13 amino acids. Germline CDR1 reads LGHNA; CDR2 reads YSLEER. CDR3 residues: CASSQFSGETQYF. In DNA form, the CDR3 reads TGCGCCAGCAGCCAGTTCTCTGGTGAGACCCAGTACTTC.

This clonotype has only a few counts. The chain couples TRBV27 to TRBJ1-5, with no clear D. The CDR3 contains 12 residues. The V end lost 5 bases, the J end lost 4 bases, and 6 bases lay between the germline ends. Germline V CDR1 and CDR2: MNHEY, SMNVEV (reference sequence). CDR3 nucleotides: TGTGCCAGCAGTGCAAATAATCAGCCCCAGCATTTT. Translating gives CASSANNQPQHF.

This chain joins TRBV28 and TRBJ2-3, with TRBD2 identical over 7 bases. Looked up from germline, CDR1 is MDHEN and CDR2 is SYDVKM. V was pared by 7 bases and J by 5 bases, with 15 bases of the junction left unmatched. This CDR3 region has 16 residues. The CDR3: CASIEAGKVVGDTQYF. In DNA, the CDR3 is TGTGCCAGCATCGAAGCGGGAAAGGTTGTTGGAGATACGCAGTATTTT.

This clonotype appeared many times. The chain employs TRBV7-2 and TRBJ1-2; D is undetermined. Germline lookup yields CDR1 SGHTA and CDR2 FQGNSA. The CDR3 covers 15 residues. Trimming pared 1 base from V and 8 bases from J, leaving 17 bases between. The CDR3 loop is CASSLVQRVFYGYTF. The DNA for the CDR3 is TGTGCCAGCAGCTTAGTACAAAGAGTCTTCTACGGCTACACCTTC. Full variable domain (remainder filled in from reference TRBV7-2 and TRBJ1-2): GAGVSQSPSNKVTEKGKDVELRCDPISGHTALYWYRQSLGQGLEFLIYFQGNSAPDKSGLPSDRFSAERTGGSVSTLTIQRTQQEDSAVYLCASSLVQRVFYGYTFGSGTRLTVV.